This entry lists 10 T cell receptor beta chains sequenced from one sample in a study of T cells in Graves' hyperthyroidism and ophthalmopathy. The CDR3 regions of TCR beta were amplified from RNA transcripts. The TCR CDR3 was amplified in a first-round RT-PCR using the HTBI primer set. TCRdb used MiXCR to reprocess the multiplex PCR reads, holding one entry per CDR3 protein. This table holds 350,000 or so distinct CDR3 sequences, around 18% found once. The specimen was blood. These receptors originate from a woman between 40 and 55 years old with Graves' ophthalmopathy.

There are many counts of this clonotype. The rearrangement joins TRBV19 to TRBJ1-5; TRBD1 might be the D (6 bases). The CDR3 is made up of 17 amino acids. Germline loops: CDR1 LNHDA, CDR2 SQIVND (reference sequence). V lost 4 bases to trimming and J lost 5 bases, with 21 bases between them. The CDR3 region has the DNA TGTGCCAGTAGTAAGGCAGGGGTACCCCCCGGCCATCAGCCCCAGCATTTT. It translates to CASSKAGVPPGHQPQHF.

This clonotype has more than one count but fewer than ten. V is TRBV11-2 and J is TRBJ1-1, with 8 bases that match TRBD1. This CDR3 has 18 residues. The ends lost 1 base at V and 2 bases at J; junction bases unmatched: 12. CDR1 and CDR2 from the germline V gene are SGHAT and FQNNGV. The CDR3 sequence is CASSLGPATGAGNTEAFF. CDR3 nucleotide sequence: TGTGCCAGCAGCTTAGGACCCGCGACAGGGGCTGGAAACACTGAAGCTTTCTTT. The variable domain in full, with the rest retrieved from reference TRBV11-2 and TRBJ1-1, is EAGVAQSPRYKIIEKRQSVAFWCNPISGHATLYWYQQILGQGPKLLIQFQNNGVVDDSQLPKDRFSAERLKGVDSTLKIQPAKLEDSAVYLCASSLGPATGAGNTEAFFGQGTRLTVV.

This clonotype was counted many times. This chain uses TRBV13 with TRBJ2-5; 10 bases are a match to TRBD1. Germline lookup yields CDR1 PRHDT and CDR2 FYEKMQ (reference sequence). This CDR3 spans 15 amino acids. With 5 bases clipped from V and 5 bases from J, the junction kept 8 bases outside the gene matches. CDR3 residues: CASSNRDRGGETQYF. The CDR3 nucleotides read TGTGCCAGCAGCAACCGGGACAGGGGAGGTGAGACCCAGTACTTC. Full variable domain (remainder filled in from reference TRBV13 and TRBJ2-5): AAGVIQSPRHLIKEKRETATLKCYPIPRHDTVYWYQQGPGQDPQFLISFYEKMQSDKGSIPDRFSAQQFSDYHSELNMSSLELGDSALYFCASSNRDRGGETQYFGPGTRLLVL.

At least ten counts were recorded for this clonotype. The CDR3 spells CSDTQGETQYF. Here the CDR3 DNA reads TGCAGCGATACACAGGGGGAGACCCAGTACTTC. V and J are TRBV29-1 and TRBJ2-5, with 7 bases matching TRBD1. V was clipped by 7 bases and J by 5 bases; unmatched bases: 4. The CDR3 extends over 11 amino acids. Germline V gene lookup returns CDR1 SQVTM and CDR2 ANQGSEA.

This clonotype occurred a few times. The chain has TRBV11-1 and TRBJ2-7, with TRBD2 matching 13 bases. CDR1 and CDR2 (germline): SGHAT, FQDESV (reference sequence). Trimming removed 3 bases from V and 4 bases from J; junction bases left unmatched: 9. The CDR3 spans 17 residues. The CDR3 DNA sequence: TGTGCCAGCAGCTTCTCCGGGACTAGCGGGATTTGGTACGAGCAGTACTTC. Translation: CASSFSGTSGIWYEQYF.

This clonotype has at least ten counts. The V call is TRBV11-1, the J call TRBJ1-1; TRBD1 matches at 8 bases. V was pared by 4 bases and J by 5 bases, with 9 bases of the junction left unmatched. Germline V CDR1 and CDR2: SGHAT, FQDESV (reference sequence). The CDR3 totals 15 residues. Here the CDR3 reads CASSSLQGAFTEAFF. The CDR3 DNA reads TGTGCCAGCAGCTCCCTCCAGGGGGCATTTACTGAAGCTTTCTTT.

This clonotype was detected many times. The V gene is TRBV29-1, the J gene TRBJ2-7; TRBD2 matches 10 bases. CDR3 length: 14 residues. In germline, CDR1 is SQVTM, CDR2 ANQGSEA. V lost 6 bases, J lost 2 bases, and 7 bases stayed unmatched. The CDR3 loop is CSVNVAGGTYEQYF. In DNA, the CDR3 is TGCAGCGTAAACGTAGCGGGAGGAACCTACGAGCAGTACTTC.

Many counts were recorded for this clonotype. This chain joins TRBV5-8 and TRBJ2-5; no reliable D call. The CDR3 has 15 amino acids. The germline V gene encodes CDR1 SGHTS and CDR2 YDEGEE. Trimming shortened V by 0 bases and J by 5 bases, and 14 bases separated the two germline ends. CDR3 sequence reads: CASSLAAIGFETQYF. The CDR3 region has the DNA TGTGCCAGCAGCTTGGCCGCTATCGGGTTTGAGACCCAGTACTTC.

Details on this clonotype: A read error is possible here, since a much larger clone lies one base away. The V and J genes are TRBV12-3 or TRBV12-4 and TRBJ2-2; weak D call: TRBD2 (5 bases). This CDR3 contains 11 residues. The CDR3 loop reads CDLEGPGEPFF. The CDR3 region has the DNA TGTGACCTGGAAGGGCCCGGGGAGCCGTTTTTT.

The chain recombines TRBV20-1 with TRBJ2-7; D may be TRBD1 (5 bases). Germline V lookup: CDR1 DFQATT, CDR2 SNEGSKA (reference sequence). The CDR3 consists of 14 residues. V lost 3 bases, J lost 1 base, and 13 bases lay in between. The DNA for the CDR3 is TGCAGTGCTAGGTCCTCAGGGCAGTCCTACGAGCAGTACTTC. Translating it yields CSARSSGQSYEQYF.